The rows below give T cell receptor beta chains drawn from one sample of a study of T cells after yellow fever vaccination. TCRdb called the 5' RACE reads again in MiXCR, with one record for every CDR3 protein. The sample records 40,000 or so distinct CDR3 sequences, about 7% being singletons. Sequences were derived from CD8+ T cells not binding an NS4B(214-222) dextramer, sorted from PBMCs, sampled 45 days after the yellow fever booster vaccination. The receptors were gathered from a man aged 25 to 40 who received the YFV17D yellow fever vaccine. CDR3s include the opening cysteine and the closing phenylalanine or tryptophan. A D gene is named only where the DNA matches it firmly. Not every row has a clone size; where given, it reads once, few, many or a size class.

TRBV14	many	-	TRBJ2-7	CASSPTGLLYEQYF	TGTGCCAGCAGCCCAACAGGTCTCCTCTACGAGCAGTACTTC
TRBV12-3/TRBV12-4	many	TRBD2	TRBJ2-1	CASSGTSGSSYNEQFF	TGTGCCAGCAGCGGGACTAGCGGGAGCTCCTACAATGAGCAGTTCTTC
TRBV7-9	many	TRBD1	TRBJ1-4	CASSDSGTGREKLFF	TGTGCCAGCAGCGATAGCGGGACAGGGAGAGAAAAACTGTTTTTT
TRBV12-3/TRBV12-4	many	-	TRBJ1-5	CASSFASNQPQHF	TGTGCCAGCAGTTTTGCTAGCAATCAGCCCCAGCATTTT
TRBV20-1	-	-	TRBJ2-6	CSANPMGALSGANVLTF	TGCAGTGCTAACCCGATGGGGGCTCTCTCTGGGGCCAACGTCCTGACTTTC
TRBV9	many	-	TRBJ2-1	CASSVVPGSSQNEQFF	TGTGCCAGCAGCGTAGTCCCGGGATCGAGTCAAAATGAGCAGTTCTTC
TRBV7-7	-	-	TRBJ2-3	CASSYGGVTDTQYF	TGTGCCAGCAGCTACGGGGGCGTCACAGATACGCAGTATTTT
TRBV10-3	many	-	TRBJ2-7	CAIRAPVEYEQYF	TGTGCCATCAGGGCCCCGGTGGAGTACGAGCAGTACTTC
TRBV5-1	many	TRBD2	TRBJ2-2	CASWSGRATNTGELFF	TGCGCCAGCTGGAGCGGGAGGGCCACGAACACCGGGGAGCTGTTTTTT
TRBV12-3/TRBV12-4	-	-	TRBJ2-7	CASSLPWPPYEKYF	TGTGCCAGCAGTTTACCTTGGCCTCCGTACGAGAAGTACTTC